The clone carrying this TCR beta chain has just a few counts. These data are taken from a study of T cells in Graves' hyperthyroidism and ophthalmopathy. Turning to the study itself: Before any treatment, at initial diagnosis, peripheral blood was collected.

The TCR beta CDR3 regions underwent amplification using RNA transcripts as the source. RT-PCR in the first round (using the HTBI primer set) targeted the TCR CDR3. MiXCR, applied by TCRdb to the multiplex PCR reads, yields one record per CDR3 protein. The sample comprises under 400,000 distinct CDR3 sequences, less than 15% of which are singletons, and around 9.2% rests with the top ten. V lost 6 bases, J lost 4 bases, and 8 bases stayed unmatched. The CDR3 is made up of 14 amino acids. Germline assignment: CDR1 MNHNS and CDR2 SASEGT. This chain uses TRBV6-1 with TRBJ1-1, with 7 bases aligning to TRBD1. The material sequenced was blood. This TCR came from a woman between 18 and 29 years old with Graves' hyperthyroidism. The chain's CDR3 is CASRGIQGSTEAFF. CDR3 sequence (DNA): TGTGCCAGCAGAGGAATACAGGGGAGCACTGAAGCTTTCTTT.